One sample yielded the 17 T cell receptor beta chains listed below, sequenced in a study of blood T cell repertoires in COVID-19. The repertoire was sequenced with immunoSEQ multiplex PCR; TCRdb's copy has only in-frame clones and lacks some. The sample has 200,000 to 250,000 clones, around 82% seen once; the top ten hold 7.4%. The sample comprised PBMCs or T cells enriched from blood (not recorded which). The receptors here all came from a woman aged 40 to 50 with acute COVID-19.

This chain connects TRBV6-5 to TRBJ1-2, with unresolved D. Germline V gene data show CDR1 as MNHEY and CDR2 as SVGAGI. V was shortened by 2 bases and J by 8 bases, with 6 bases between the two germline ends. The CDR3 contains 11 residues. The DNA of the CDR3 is TGTGCCAGCAGTTACGGCCAGGGCTACACCTTC. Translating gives CASSYGQGYTF.

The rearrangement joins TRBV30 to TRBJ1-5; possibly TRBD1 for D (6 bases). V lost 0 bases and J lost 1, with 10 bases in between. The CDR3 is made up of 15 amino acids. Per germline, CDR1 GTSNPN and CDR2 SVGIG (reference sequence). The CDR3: CAWSVVGGSNQPQHF. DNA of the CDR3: TGTGCCTGGAGTGTTGTAGGGGGAAGCAATCAGCCCCAGCATTTT. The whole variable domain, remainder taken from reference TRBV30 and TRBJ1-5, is SQTIHQWPATLVQPVGSPLSLECTVEGTSNPNLYWYRQAAGRGLQLLFYSVGIGQISSEVPQNLSASRPQDRQFILSSKKLLLSDSGFYLCAWSVVGGSNQPQHFGDGTRLSIL.

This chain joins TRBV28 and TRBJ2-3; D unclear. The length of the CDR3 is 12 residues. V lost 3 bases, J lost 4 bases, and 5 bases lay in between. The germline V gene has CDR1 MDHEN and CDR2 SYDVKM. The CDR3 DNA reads TGTGCCAGCAGTTTGGGCGCAGATACGCAGTATTTT. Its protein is CASSLGADTQYF.

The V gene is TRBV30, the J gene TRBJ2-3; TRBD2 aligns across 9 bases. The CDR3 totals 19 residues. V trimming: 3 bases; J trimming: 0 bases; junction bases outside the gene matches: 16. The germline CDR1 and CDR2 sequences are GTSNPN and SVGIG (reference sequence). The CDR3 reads CAWSRLTSGSLASTDTQYF. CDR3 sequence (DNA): TGTGCCTGGAGCCGGTTGACTAGCGGCAGCCTCGCTAGCACAGATACGCAGTATTTT.

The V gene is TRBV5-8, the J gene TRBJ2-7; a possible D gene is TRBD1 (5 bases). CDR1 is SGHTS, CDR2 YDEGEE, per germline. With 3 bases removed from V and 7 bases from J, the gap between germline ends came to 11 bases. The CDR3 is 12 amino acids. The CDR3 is CASSSRVGEQYF. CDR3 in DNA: TGTGCCAGCAGCTCCAGGGTGGGAGAGCAGTACTTC.

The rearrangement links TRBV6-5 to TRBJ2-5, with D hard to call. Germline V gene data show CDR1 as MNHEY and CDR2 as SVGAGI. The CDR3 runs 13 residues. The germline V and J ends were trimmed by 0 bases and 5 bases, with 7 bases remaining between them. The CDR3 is CASSYSNRETQYF. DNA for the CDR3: TGTGCCAGCAGTTACTCGAACCGGGAGACCCAGTACTTC.

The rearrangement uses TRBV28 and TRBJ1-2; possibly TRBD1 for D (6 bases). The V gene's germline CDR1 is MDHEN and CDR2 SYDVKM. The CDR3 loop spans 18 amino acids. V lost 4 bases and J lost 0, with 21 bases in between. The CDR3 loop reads CASSSPRQAKLTNYGYTF. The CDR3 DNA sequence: TGTGCCAGCAGTTCCCCGAGACAGGCGAAATTAACTAACTATGGCTACACCTTC.

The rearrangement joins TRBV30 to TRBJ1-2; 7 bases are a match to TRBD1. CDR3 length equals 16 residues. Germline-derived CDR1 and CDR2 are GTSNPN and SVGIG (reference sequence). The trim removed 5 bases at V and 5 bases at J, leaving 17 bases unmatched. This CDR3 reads CAWEAAGQLRGYGYTF. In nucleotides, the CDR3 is TGTGCCTGGGAGGCGGCGGGACAGCTAAGGGGTTATGGCTACACCTTC.

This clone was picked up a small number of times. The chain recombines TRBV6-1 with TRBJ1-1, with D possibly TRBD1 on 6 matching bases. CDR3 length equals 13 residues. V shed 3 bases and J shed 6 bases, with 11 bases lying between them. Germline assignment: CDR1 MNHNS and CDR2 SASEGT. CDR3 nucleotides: TGTGCCAGCAGTGAGACAGGCTGGTCTGAAGCTTTCTTT. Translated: CASSETGWSEAFF.

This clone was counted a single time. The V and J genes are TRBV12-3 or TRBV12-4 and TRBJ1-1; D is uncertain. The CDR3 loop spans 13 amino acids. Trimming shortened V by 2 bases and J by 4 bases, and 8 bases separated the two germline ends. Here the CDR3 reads CASSLLGFTEAFF. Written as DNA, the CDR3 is TGTGCCAGCAGTTTACTGGGCTTCACTGAAGCTTTCTTT.

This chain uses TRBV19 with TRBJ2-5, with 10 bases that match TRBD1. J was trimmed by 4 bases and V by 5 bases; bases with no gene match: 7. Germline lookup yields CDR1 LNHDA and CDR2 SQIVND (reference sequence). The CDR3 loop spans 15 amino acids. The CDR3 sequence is CASSPGQGVAETQYF. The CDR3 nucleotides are TGTGCCAGTAGTCCCGGACAGGGGGTAGCAGAGACCCAGTACTTC.

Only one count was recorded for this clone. The CDR3 DNA reads as TGTGCCAGCAGTTTTAAAAATCAGCCCCAGCATTTT. It specifies CASSFKNQPQHF. The V call is TRBV28, the J call TRBJ1-5, with no clear D. Germline CDR1 MDHEN, CDR2 SYDVKM. The CDR3 has 12 amino acids. Trimming removed 3 bases from V and 4 bases from J, with 4 bases in between. The entire variable domain, with the rest obtained from reference TRBV28 and TRBJ1-5, is as follows: DVKVTQSSRYLVKRTGEKVFLECVQDMDHENMFWYRQDPGLGLRLIYFSYDVKMKEKGDIPEGYSVSREKKERFSLILESASTNQTSMYLCASSFKNQPQHFGDGTRLSIL.

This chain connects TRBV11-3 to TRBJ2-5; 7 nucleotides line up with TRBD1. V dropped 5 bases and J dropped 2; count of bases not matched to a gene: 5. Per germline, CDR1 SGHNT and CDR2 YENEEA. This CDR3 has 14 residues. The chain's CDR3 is CASSPRDSQETQYF. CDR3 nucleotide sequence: TGTGCCAGCAGCCCGAGGGACAGTCAAGAGACCCAGTACTTC.

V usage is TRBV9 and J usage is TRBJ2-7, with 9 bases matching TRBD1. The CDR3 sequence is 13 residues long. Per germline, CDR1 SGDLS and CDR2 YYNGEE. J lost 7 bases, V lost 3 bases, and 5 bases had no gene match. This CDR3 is CASSGPTGGEQYF. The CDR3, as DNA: TGTGCCAGCAGCGGACCGACAGGGGGGGAGCAGTACTTC. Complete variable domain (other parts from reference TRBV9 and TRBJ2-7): DSGVTQTPKHLITATGQRVTLRCSPRSGDLSVYWYQQSLDQGLQFLIQYYNGEERAKGNILERFSAQQFPDLHSELNLSSLELGDSALYFCASSGPTGGEQYFGPGTRLTVT.

CDR3 sequence (DNA): TGCGCCAGCAGCTTCCAAACGGGACAGGGATACAATGAGCAGTTCTTC. As protein: CASSFQTGQGYNEQFF. This rearrangement joins TRBV5-1 to TRBJ2-1; 9 bases are shared with TRBD1. The CDR3 has 16 residues. Germline V gene sequence: CDR1 SGHRS, CDR2 YFSETQ. J was trimmed by 4 bases and V by 2 bases; bases with no gene match: 7.

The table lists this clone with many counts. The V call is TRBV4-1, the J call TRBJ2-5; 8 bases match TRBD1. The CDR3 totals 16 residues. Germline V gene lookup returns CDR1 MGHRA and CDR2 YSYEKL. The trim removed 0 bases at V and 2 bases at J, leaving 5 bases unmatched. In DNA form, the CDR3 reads TGCGCCAGCAGCCAAGAAGGAACAGGGGGTCAAGAGACCCAGTACTTC. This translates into CASSQEGTGGQETQYF.

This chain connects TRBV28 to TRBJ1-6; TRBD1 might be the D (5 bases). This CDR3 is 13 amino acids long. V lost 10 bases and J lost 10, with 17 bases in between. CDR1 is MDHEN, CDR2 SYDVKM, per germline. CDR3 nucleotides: TGTGCCACACGCCCTGGGGGGAACTCACCCCTCCACTTT. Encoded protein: CATRPGGNSPLHF.